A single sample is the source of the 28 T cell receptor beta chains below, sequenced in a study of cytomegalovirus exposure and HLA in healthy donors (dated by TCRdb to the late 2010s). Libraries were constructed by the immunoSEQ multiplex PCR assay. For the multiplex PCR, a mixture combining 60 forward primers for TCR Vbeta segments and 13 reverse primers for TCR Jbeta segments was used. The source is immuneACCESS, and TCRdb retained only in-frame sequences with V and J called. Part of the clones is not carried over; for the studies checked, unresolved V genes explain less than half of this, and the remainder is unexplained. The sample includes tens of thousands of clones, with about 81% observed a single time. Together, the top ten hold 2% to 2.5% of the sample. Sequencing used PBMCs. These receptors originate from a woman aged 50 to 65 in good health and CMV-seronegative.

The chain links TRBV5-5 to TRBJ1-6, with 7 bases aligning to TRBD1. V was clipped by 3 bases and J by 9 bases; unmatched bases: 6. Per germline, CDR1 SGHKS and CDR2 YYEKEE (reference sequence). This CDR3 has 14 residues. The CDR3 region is CASSSGQVGSPLHF. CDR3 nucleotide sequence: TGTGCCAGCAGCTCCGGACAGGTTGGTTCACCCCTCCACTTT.

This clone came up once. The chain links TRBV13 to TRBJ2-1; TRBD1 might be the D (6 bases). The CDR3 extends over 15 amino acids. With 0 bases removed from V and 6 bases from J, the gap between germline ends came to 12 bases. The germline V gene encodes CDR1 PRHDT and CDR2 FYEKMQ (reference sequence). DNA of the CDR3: TGTGCCAGCAGCTTAGGTCAGGGGCACCTCAATGAGCAGTTCTTC. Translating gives CASSLGQGHLNEQFF.

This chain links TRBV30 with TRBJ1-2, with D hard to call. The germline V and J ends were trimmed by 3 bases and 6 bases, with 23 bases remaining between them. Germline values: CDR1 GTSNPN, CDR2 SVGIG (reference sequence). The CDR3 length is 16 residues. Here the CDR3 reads CAWRAPLGGINHGYTF. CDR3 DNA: TGTGCCTGGAGAGCCCCCCTTGGAGGGATAAATCATGGCTACACCTTC.

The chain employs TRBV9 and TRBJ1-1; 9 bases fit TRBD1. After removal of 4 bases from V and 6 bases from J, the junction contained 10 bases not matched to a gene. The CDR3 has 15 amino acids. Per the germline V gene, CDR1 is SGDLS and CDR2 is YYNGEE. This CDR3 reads CASSPNLDRGSEAFF. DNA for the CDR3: TGTGCCAGCAGCCCCAACCTGGACAGGGGCTCTGAAGCTTTCTTT.

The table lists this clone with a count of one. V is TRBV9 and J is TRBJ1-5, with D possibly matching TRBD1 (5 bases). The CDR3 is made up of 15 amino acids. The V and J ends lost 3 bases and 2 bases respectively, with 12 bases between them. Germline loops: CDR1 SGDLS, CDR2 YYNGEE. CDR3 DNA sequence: TGTGCCAGCAGCGGCCCAGGGAAGGGCAATCAGCCCCAGCATTTT. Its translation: CASSGPGKGNQPQHF.

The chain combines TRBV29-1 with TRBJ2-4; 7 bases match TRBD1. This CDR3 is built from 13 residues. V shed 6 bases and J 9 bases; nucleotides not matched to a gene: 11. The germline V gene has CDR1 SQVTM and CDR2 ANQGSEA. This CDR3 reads CSVSTTGDGIQYF. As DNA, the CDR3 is TGCAGCGTCTCTACTACAGGGGACGGCATTCAGTACTTC.

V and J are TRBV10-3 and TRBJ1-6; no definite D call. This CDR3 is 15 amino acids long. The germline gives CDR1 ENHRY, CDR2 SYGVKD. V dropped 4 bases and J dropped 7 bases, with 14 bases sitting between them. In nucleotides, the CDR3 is TGTGCCATCAGTGCAGGTCAGAATGGCAATTCACCCCTCCACTTT. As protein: CAISAGQNGNSPLHF.

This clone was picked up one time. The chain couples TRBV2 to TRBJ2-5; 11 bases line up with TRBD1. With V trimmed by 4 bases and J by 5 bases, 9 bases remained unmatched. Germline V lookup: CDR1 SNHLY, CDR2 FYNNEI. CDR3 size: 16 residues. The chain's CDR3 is CASSVGTGGIGETQYF. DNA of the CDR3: TGTGCCAGCAGTGTAGGGACAGGGGGTATCGGGGAGACCCAGTACTTC.

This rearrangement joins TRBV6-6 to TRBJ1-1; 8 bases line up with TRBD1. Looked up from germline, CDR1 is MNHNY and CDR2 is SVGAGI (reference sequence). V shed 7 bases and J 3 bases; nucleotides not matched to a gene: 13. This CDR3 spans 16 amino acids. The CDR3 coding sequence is TGTGCCAGCACACCCCAAACGGACAGGGCGGACACTGAAGCTTTCTTT. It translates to CASTPQTDRADTEAFF.

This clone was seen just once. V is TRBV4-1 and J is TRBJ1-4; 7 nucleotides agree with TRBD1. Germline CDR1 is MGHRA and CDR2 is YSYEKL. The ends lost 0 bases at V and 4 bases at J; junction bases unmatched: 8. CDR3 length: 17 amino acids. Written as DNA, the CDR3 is TGCGCCAGCAGCCAAGATGAAGGGGGCGAAGATAATGAAAAACTGTTTTTT. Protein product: CASSQDEGGEDNEKLFF.

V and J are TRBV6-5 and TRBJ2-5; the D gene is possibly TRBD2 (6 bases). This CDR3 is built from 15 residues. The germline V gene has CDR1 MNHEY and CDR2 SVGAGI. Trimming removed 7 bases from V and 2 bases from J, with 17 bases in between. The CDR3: CASTSRARGQETQYF. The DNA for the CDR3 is TGTGCCAGCACCTCACGCGCCCGGGGGCAAGAGACCCAGTACTTC.

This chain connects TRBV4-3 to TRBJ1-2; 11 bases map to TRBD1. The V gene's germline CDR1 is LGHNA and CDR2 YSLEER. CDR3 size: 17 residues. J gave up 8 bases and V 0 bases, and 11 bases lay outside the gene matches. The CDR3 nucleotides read TGCGCCAGCAGCCAAGATCCCTGGACAGGGGGCGCGGAGGGCTACACCTTC. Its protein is CASSQDPWTGGAEGYTF.

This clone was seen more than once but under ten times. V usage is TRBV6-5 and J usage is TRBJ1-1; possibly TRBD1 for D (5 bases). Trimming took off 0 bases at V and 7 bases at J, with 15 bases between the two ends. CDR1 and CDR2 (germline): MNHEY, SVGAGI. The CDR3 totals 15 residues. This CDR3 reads CASSYSGGAAIEAFF. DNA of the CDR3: TGTGCCAGCAGTTACTCCGGGGGAGCCGCAATTGAAGCTTTCTTT.

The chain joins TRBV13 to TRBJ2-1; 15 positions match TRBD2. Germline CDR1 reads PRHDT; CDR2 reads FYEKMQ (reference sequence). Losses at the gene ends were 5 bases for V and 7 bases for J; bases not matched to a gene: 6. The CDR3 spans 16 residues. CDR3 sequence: CASSEFGTSGRNEQFF. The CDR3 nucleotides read TGTGCCAGCAGCGAATTCGGGACTAGCGGGAGGAATGAGCAGTTCTTC.

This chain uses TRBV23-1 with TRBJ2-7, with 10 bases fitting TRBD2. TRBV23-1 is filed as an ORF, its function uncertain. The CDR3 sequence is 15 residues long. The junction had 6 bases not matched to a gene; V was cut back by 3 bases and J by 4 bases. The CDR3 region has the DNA TGCGCCAGCAGTCACCTGGGACTAGCGACTTACGAGCAGTACGTC. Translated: CASSHLGLATYEQYV.

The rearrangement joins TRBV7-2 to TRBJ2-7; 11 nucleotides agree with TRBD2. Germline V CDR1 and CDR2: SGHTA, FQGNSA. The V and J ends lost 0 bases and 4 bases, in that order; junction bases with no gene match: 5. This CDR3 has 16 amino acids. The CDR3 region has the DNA TGTGCCAGCAGCTTAGCGAGTGCTAGCGGGAGGTACGAGCAGTACTTC. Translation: CASSLASASGRYEQYF.

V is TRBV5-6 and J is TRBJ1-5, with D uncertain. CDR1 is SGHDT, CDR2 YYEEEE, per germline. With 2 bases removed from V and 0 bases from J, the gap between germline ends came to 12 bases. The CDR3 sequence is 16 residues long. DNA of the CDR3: TGTGCCAGCAGCTTCTCAGGAGACTATAGCAATCAGCCCCAGCATTTT. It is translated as CASSFSGDYSNQPQHF.

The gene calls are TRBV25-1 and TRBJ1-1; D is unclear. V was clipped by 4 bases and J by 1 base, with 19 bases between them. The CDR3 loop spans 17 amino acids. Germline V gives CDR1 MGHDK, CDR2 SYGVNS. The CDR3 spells CASSGLPGSYGNTEAFF. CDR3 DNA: TGTGCCAGCAGTGGCCTACCGGGGTCCTACGGGAACACTGAAGCTTTCTTT.

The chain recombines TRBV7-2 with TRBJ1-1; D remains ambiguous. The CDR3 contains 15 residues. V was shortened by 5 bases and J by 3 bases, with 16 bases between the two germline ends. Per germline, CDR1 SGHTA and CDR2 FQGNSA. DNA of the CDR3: TGTGCCAGCAGCGCGGGCATATCGTCGTACACTGAAGCTTTCTTT. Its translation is CASSAGISSYTEAFF.

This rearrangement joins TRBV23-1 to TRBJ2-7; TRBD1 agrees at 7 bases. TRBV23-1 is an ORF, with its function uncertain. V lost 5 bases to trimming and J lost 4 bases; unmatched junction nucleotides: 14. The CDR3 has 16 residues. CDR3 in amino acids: CASSVKTGHQGYEQYV. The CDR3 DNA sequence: TGCGCCAGCAGTGTTAAGACAGGGCATCAAGGATACGAGCAGTACGTC.

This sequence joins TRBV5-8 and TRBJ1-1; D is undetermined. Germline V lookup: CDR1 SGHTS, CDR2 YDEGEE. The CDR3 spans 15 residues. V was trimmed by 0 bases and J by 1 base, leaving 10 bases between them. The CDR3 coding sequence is TGTGCCAGCAGCTTGGGGCAGGTTAAGAACACTGAAGCTTTCTTT. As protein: CASSLGQVKNTEAFF.

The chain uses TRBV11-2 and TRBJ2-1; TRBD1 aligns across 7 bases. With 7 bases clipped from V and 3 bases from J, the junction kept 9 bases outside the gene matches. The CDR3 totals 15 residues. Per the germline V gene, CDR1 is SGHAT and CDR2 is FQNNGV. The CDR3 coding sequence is TGTGCCAGCAACATAGGACAGGACGACTACAATGAGCAGTTCTTC. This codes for CASNIGQDDYNEQFF.

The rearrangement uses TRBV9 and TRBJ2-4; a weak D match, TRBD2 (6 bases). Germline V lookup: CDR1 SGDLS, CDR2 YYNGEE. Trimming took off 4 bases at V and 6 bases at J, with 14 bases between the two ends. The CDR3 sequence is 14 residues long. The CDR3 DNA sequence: TGTGCCAGCAGCCGGGACTTCCCCTCAAACATTCAGTACTTC. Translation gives CASSRDFPSNIQYF.

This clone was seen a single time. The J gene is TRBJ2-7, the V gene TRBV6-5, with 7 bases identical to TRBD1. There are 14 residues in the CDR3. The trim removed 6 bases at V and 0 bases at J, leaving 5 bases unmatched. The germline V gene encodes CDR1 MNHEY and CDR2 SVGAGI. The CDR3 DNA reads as TGTGCCAGCAGCCTGACAGGGAGCTCCTACGAGCAGTACTTC. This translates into CASSLTGSSYEQYF.

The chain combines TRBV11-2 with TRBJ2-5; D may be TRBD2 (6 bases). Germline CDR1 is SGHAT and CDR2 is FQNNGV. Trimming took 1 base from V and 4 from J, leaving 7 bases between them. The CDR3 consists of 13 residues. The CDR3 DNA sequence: TGTGCCAGCAGCTTAGGGGGGGTAGAGACCCAGTACTTC. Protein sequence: CASSLGGVETQYF.

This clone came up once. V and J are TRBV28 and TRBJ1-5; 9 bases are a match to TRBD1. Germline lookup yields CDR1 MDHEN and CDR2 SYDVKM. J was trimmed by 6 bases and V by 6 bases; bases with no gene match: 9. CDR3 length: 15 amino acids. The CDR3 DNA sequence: TGTGCCAGCAGCAAACGGGACAGGGTGACTCAGCCCCAGCATTTT. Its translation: CASSKRDRVTQPQHF.

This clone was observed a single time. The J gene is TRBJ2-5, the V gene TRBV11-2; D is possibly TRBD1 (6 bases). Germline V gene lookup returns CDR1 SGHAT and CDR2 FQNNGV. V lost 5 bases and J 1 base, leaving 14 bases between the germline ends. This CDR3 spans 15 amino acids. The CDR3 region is CASSPSGQFQETQYF. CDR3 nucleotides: TGTGCCAGCAGCCCTTCAGGACAGTTCCAAGAGACCCAGTACTTC.

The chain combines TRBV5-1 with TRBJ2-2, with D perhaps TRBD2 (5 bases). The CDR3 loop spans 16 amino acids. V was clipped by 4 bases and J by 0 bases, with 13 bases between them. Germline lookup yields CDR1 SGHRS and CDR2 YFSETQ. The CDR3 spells CASSNRLAANTGELFF. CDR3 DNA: TGCGCCAGCAGCAACCGCCTAGCTGCGAACACCGGGGAGCTGTTTTTT.